The 3 T cell receptor beta chains below come from one sample, sequenced in a study of cytomegalovirus exposure and HLA in healthy donors. Use of 60 Vbeta and 13 Jbeta primers characterized the PCR. Assay used: immunoSEQ multiplex PCR; TCRdb lists only in-frame clones, some missing. This sample has fewer than 95,000 clones, with about 85% found just once. The sequenced sample consisted of PBMCs. The receptors stem from a man aged 40-55 years in good health and CMV-seropositive.

This chain uses TRBV15 with TRBJ2-1; 7 bases match TRBD2. The germline CDR1 and CDR2 sequences are LNHNV and YYDKDF (reference sequence). V was clipped by 11 bases and J by 6 bases; unmatched bases: 10. There are 13 residues in the CDR3. In nucleotides, the CDR3 is TGTGCCCTGGGGGGGAGGGCCCCCAATGAGCAGTTCTTC. This translates into CALGGRAPNEQFF.

The chain combines TRBV2 with TRBJ2-3; D may be TRBD2 (5 bases). Germline assignment: CDR1 SNHLY and CDR2 FYNNEI. The CDR3 has 14 amino acids. V was trimmed by 6 bases and J by 0 bases, leaving 10 bases between them. The CDR3 region is CASRRRRSTDTQYF. CDR3 sequence (DNA): TGTGCCAGCAGAAGGAGGAGAAGCACAGATACGCAGTATTTT.

This chain uses TRBV2 with TRBJ2-1; TRBD1 matches at 8 bases. The CDR3 covers 16 residues. J was trimmed by 4 bases and V by 6 bases; bases with no gene match: 11. Germline V gives CDR1 SNHLY, CDR2 FYNNEI. This CDR3 reads CASRGDRMSAYNEQFF. The CDR3, as DNA: TGTGCCAGCAGGGGGGACAGGATGAGTGCTTACAATGAGCAGTTCTTC.